Below, 19 T cell receptor beta chains from the same sample are listed, as sequenced in a study of blood T cell repertoires in COVID-19 (dated by TCRdb to 2020 to 2022). Library preparation used the immunoSEQ multiplex PCR assay. TCRdb carries this immuneACCESS record with in-frame sequences only. Its versions omit some clonotypes, under half of them owing to an unresolved V gene in the studies checked, with the rest unexplained. The sample table lists about 42,000 clones, 65% to 80% of them with a count of one. About 29% of the sample rests with the top ten. The sample taken for sequencing was peripheral blood. The receptors come from an elderly man with acute or convalescent COVID-19.

The rearrangement uses TRBV6-5 and TRBJ2-3; D gene uncertain. Germline CDR1 and CDR2: MNHEY and SVGAGI. This CDR3 contains 15 residues. V lost 4 bases, J lost 0 bases, and 11 bases lay in between. Here the CDR3 reads CASSFSGYSTDTQYF. The CDR3 DNA reads TGTGCCAGCAGTTTTTCCGGGTACAGCACAGATACGCAGTATTTT.

A note on this clone: The identical CDR3 is also encoded by other nucleotide sequences in the sample. This chain links TRBV5-1 with TRBJ2-5; D perhaps matches TRBD2 (5 bases). The V end lost 4 bases, the J end lost 1 base, and 8 bases lay between the germline ends. The CDR3 totals 13 residues. CDR1 and CDR2 (germline): SGHRS, YFSETQ. CDR3 amino acids: CASSRGGQETQYF. The CDR3 DNA is TGCGCCAGCAGCCGAGGAGGCCAAGAGACCCAGTACTTC.

The chain uses TRBV7-3 and TRBJ2-2; no firm D call. Trimming took 5 bases from V and 1 from J, leaving 5 bases between them. The germline V gene encodes CDR1 SGHTA and CDR2 FQGTGA. The CDR3 totals 13 residues. Here the CDR3 DNA reads TGTGCCAGCAGCCCAGGGAACACCGGGGAGCTGTTTTTT. This sequence encodes CASSPGNTGELFF.

The rearrangement links TRBV7-9 to TRBJ2-1; D gene uncertain. The V and J ends lost 2 bases and 8 bases respectively, with 7 bases between them. Germline V lookup: CDR1 SEHNR, CDR2 FQNEAQ (reference sequence). CDR3 length: 12 residues. CDR3 in amino acids: CASSLSEDEQFF. The CDR3 region has the DNA TGTGCCAGCAGCTTATCCGAGGATGAGCAGTTCTTC.

This clone was observed a handful of times. V usage is TRBV6-5 and J usage is TRBJ1-2; 10 bases match TRBD1. The ends lost 6 bases at V and 5 bases at J; junction bases unmatched: 3. Germline CDR1 and CDR2: MNHEY and SVGAGI. The CDR3 runs 13 residues. CDR3 protein: CASRGQGMYGYTF. The CDR3 region has the DNA TGTGCCAGCAGGGGACAGGGGATGTATGGCTACACCTTC.

The rearrangement uses TRBV6-6 and TRBJ2-3; 7 bases are a match to TRBD2. CDR3 length: 14 residues. The V gene end was trimmed by 5 bases and the J gene end by 2 bases; junction bases not matched to a gene: 4. Looked up from germline, CDR1 is MNHNY and CDR2 is SVGAGI (reference sequence). CDR3 nucleotides: TGTGCCAGCAGTCAGCTAGCGGTCACAGATACGCAGTATTTT. This sequence encodes CASSQLAVTDTQYF.

In its sample, this clone was seen once. The chain employs TRBV27 and TRBJ2-5, with unresolved D. Germline CDR1 is MNHEY and CDR2 is SMNVEV (reference sequence). This CDR3 has 13 residues. Trimming shortened V by 3 bases and J by 1 base, and 6 bases separated the two germline ends. The chain's CDR3 is CASSFRVQETQYF. CDR3 DNA: TGTGCCAGCAGTTTCCGGGTCCAAGAGACCCAGTACTTC.

The chain employs TRBV10-3 and TRBJ1-2, with D uncertain. With 2 bases removed from V and 8 bases from J, the gap between germline ends came to 6 bases. Germline-derived CDR1 and CDR2 are ENHRY and SYGVKD. The CDR3 sequence is 11 residues long. CDR3 loop: CAISEDGGYTF. The CDR3, as DNA: TGTGCCATCAGTGAGGACGGGGGCTACACCTTC.

This rearrangement joins TRBV28 to TRBJ1-2; D is possibly TRBD1 (6 bases). Trimming shortened V by 6 bases and J by 8 bases, and 25 bases separated the two germline ends. The CDR3 is 16 amino acids. Per the germline V gene, CDR1 is MDHEN and CDR2 is SYDVKM. CDR3 amino acids: CASSRLPGTSERGYTF. CDR3 bases: TGTGCCAGCAGCCGACTCCCCGGGACATCTGAGCGGGGCTACACCTTC.

The V gene is TRBV6-5, the J gene TRBJ1-2; 7 nucleotides align to TRBD1. The CDR3 spans 15 residues. The germline V gene has CDR1 MNHEY and CDR2 SVGAGI. V shed 6 bases and J 2 bases; nucleotides not matched to a gene: 9. CDR3: CASRQQGSWNYGYTF. CDR3 nucleotide sequence: TGTGCCAGCAGGCAACAGGGGTCCTGGAACTATGGCTACACCTTC.

This clone showed up just once. The genes are TRBV6-5 and TRBJ2-7, with D unresolved. CDR3 length equals 14 residues. Germline lookup yields CDR1 MNHEY and CDR2 SVGAGI. The ends were cut back, 7 bases at V and 5 bases at J, with 18 bases in the middle. CDR3 residues: CASTPRQEKNEQYF. CDR3 sequence (DNA): TGTGCCAGCACCCCACGCCAGGAAAAGAACGAGCAGTACTTC.

In DNA form, the CDR3 reads TGTGCCAGTAGTGCTACGTCGAGCTCCTACAATGAGCAGTTCTTC. This translates into CASSATSSSYNEQFF. The V and J genes are TRBV19 and TRBJ2-1; D is unresolved. The CDR3 is 15 amino acids. CDR1 is LNHDA, CDR2 SQIVND, per germline (reference sequence). Trimming took off 5 bases at V and 0 bases at J, with 11 bases between the two ends.

V usage is TRBV29-1 and J usage is TRBJ2-7, with a possible D match to TRBD1 (5 bases). The length of the CDR3 is 13 residues. CDR1 is SQVTM, CDR2 ANQGSEA, per germline. Between the trimmed V and J ends, which lost 7 bases and 7 bases, there was a span of 20 bases. Here the CDR3 DNA reads TGCAGCGCTTTTGAGGACACCGGTTGGGAGCAGTACTTC. Translation gives CSAFEDTGWEQYF.

This rearrangement joins TRBV5-1 to TRBJ2-7; D ambiguous. Deletions cut 0 bases from V and 0 bases from J, with 10 bases between. Germline loops: CDR1 SGHRS, CDR2 YFSETQ. The CDR3 contains 15 residues. CDR3 nucleotides: TGCGCCAGCAGCTTGGGAGAGTTGAGCTCCTACGAGCAGTACTTC. As protein: CASSLGELSSYEQYF.

V usage is TRBV7-9 and J usage is TRBJ2-2, with TRBD1 identical over 9 bases. The junction had 8 bases not matched to a gene; V was cut back by 5 bases and J by 4 bases. The CDR3 runs 16 residues. CDR1 SEHNR and CDR2 FQNEAQ come from the germline V gene (reference sequence). CDR3 in amino acids: CASSLGTGRSTGELFF. CDR3 bases: TGTGCCAGCAGCCTCGGGACAGGGAGGAGCACCGGGGAGCTGTTTTTT.

V is TRBV28 and J is TRBJ1-1; 10 bases line up with TRBD1. The CDR3 is made up of 17 amino acids. V gave up 3 bases and J gave up 7 bases; unmatched junction bases: 14. CDR1 and CDR2 (germline): MDHEN, SYDVKM. In DNA form, the CDR3 reads TGTGCCAGCAGTTTTGGCCCCCTTACGACAGGGGGCAGTGAAGCTTTCTTT. Encoded protein: CASSFGPLTTGGSEAFF.

The rearrangement links TRBV7-3 to TRBJ2-3; D is undetermined. The ends were cut back, 2 bases at V and 3 bases at J, with 6 bases in the middle. This CDR3 is 13 amino acids long. The germline CDR1 and CDR2 sequences are SGHTA and FQGTGA. Here the CDR3 DNA reads TGTGCCAGCAGCTTAGGTCGGACAGATACGCAGTATTTT. Translating it yields CASSLGRTDTQYF.

The V call is TRBV5-5, the J call TRBJ2-2; 11 nucleotides line up with TRBD2. The V gene's germline CDR1 is SGHKS and CDR2 YYEKEE (reference sequence). This CDR3 comprises 16 residues. J gave up 1 base and V 8 bases, and 7 bases lay outside the gene matches. The CDR3 DNA follows: TGTGCCAGTTCTAGCGGGGGGACCAAGAACACCGGGGAGCTGTTTTTT. It encodes CASSSGGTKNTGELFF.

The V call is TRBV3-1 (or the pseudogene TRBV3-2), the J call TRBJ1-2; TRBD1 aligns across 8 bases. The CDR3 consists of 16 residues. CDR1 is LGHDT, CDR2 YNNKEL, per germline (reference sequence). J gave up 6 bases and V 0 bases, and 9 bases lay outside the gene matches. In DNA, the CDR3 is TGTGCCAGCAGCCAAGAAGGTTTCCAGGGGGCGCATGGCTACACCTTC. Protein: CASSQEGFQGAHGYTF.